This note documents a single T cell receptor beta chain sequence. The repertoire was sequenced with immunoSEQ multiplex PCR; TCRdb's copy has only in-frame clones and lacks some. The sample has 300,000 to 350,000 clones, about 93% seen once; the top ten hold roughly 7%. The CDR3 covers 15 residues. V gave up 3 bases and J gave up 0 bases, with 12 bases separating them. CDR1 and CDR2 from the germline V gene are GTSNPN and SVGIG (reference sequence). The record originates from a study of blood T cell repertoires in COVID-19. The clonotype comes from a woman aged 25 to 45 with COVID-19, enrolled during active disease. The V and J genes are TRBV30 and TRBJ1-3; D is ambiguous. Sequenced input: peripheral blood. CDR3 region: CAWSRGSLSGNTIYF. CDR3 bases: TGTGCCTGGAGCCGGGGATCTCTCTCTGGAAACACCATATATTTT.